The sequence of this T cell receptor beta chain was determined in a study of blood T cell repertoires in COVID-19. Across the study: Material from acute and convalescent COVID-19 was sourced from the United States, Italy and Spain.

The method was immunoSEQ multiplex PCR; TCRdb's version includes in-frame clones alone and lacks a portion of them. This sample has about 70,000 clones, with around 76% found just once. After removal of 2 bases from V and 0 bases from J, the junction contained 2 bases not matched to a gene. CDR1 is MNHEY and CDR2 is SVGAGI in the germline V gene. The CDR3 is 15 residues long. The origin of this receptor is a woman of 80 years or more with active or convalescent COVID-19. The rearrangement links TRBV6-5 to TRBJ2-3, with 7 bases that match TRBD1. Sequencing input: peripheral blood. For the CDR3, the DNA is TGTGCCAGCAGTTACAGGGGGCTGAGCACAGATACGCAGTATTTT. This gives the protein CASSYRGLSTDTQYF.